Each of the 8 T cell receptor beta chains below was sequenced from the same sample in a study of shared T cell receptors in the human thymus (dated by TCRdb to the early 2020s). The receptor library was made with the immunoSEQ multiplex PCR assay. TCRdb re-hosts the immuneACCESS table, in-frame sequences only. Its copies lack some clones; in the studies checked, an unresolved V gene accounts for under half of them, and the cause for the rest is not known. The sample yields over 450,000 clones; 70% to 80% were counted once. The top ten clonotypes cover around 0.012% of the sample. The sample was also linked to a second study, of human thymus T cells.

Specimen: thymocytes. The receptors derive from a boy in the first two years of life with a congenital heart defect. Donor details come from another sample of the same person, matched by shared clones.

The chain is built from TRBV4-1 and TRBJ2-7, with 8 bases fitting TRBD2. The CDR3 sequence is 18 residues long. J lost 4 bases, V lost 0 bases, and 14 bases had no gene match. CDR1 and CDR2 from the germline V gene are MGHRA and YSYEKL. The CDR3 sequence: CASSQDTVGREDLYEQYF. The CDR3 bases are TGCGCCAGCAGCCAAGACACAGTGGGGCGGGAGGACCTTTACGAGCAGTACTTC.

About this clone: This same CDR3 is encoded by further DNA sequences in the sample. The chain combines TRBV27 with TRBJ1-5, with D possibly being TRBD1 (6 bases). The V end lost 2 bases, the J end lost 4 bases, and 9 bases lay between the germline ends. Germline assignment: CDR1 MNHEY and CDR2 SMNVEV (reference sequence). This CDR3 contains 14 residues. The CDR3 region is CASSLGTPNQPQHF. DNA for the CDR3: TGTGCCAGCAGTTTAGGGACACCTAATCAGCCCCAGCATTTT.

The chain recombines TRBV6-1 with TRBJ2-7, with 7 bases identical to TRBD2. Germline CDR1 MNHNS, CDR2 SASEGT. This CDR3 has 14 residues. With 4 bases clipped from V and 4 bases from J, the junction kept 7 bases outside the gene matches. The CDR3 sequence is CASSGGGSGYEQYF. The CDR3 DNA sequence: TGTGCCAGCAGTGGGGGGGGAAGTGGGTACGAGCAGTACTTC.

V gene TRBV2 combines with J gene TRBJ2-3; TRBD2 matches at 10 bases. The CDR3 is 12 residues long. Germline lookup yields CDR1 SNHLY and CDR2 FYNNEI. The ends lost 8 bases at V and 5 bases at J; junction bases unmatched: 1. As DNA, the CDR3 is TGTGCCAGCTGGACTAGCGGAGATACGCAGTATTTT. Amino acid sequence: CASWTSGDTQYF.

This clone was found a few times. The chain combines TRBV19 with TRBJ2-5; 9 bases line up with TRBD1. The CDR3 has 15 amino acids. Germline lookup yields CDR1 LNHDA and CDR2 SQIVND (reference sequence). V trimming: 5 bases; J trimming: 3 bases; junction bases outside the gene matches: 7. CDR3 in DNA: TGTGCCAGTAGTCCTCCGGGACAGGGAGAAGAGACCCAGTACTTC. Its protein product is CASSPPGQGEETQYF.

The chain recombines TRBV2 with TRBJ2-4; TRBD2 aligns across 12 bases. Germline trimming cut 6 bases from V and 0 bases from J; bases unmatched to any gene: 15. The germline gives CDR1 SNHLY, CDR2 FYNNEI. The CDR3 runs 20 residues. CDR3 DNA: TGTGCCAGCAGGCTCCTCGGGACTAGCGGGCGATTCCTAGCCAAAAACATTCAGTACTTC. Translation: CASRLLGTSGRFLAKNIQYF.

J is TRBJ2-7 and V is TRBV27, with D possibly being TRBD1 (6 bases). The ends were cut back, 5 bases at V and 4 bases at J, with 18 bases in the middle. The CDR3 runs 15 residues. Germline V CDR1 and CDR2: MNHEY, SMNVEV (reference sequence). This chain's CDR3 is CASSLTGRLGYEQYF. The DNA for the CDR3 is TGTGCCAGCAGTCTAACAGGGCGTCTTGGGTACGAGCAGTACTTC.

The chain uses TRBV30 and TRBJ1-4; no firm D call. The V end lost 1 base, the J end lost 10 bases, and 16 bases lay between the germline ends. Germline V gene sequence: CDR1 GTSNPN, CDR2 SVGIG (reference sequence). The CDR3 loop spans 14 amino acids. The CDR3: CAWSAWEGEGKLFF. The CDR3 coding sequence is TGTGCCTGGAGTGCATGGGAAGGAGAGGGAAAACTGTTTTTT.